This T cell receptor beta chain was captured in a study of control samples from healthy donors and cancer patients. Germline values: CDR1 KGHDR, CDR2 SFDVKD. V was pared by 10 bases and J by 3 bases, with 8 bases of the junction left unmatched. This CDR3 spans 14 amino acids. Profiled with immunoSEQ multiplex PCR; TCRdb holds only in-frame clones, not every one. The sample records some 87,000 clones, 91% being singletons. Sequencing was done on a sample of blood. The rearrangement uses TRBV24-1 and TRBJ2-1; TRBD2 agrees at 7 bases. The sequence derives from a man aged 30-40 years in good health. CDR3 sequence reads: CATSSRGIYNEQFF. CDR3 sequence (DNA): TGTGCCACGTCTTCGCGGGGGATCTACAATGAGCAGTTCTTC.